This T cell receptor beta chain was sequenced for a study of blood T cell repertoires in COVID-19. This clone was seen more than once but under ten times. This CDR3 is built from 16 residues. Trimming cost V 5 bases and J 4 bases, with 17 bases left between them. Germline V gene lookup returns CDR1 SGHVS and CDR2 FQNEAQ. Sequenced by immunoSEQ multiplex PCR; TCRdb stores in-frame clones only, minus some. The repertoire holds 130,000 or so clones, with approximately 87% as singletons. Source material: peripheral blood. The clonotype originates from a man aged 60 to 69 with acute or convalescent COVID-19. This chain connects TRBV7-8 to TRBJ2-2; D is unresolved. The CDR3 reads CASSGDGGAVTGELFF. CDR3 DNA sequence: TGTGCCAGCAGCGGAGATGGTGGAGCTGTCACCGGGGAGCTGTTTTTT.